These T cell receptor beta chains were read from a single sample in a study of T-cell memory formation after mild COVID-19. From the 5' RACE reads, TCRdb called clonotypes with MiXCR, one entry per CDR3 protein. This sample has around 180,000 distinct CDR3 sequences, with roughly 17% found just once. Sequencing was performed on PBMCs or a T cell subset sorted from them (not recorded which). The receptors originated from an adult woman who had mild COVID-19 (a few samples of this study predate the infection). Cell type and time point are not known. Each CDR3 is given with its conserved first and last residue. D genes are given only for firm matches. Clone size appears in some rows only: once, few, many, or a class for an expanded clone.

V	size	D	J	CDR3	DNA
TRBV4-1	few	NA	TRBJ2-5	CASSLVTVGGETQYF	TGCGCCAGCAGCCTCGTGACTGTGGGGGGAGAGACCCAGTACTTC
TRBV23-1	few	TRBD2	TRBJ2-1	CASSQSRTSELNYNEQFF	TGCGCCAGCAGTCAATCCCGGACTAGCGAATTGAACTACAATGAGCAGTTCTTC
TRBV10-3	once	TRBD2	TRBJ2-2	CAISESGIHTGELFF	TGTGCCATCAGTGAGAGCGGGATACACACCGGGGAGCTGTTTTTT
TRBV5-4	NA	TRBD2	TRBJ2-1	CASSLTSGRPSDEQFF	TGTGCCAGCAGCTTGACTAGCGGGAGGCCCTCCGATGAGCAGTTCTTC
TRBV7-2	NA	NA	TRBJ2-5	CASSLVGASQETQYF	TGTGCCAGCAGCTTAGTAGGGGCGAGCCAAGAGACCCAGTACTTC
TRBV20-1	NA	TRBD1	TRBJ1-6	CSASRTGVLSYNSPLHF	TGCAGTGCTAGCCGGACAGGAGTACTCTCCTATAATTCACCCCTCCACTTT
TRBV25-1	NA	NA	TRBJ1-2	CASRRGFYGYTF	TGTGCCAGCAGGCGAGGGTTCTATGGCTACACCTTC
TRBV7-2	few	NA	TRBJ2-3	CASSPQIDTQYF	TGTGCCAGCAGCCCACAGATAGATACGCAGTATTTT
TRBV7-3	many	NA	TRBJ2-3	CASSLAGRTDTQYF	TGCGCCAGCAGCTTGGCCGGCCGTACAGATACGCAGTATTTT
TRBV3-1	NA	TRBD2	TRBJ2-3	CASSTSGGSTDTQYF	TGTGCCAGCAGCACAAGCGGGGGTAGCACAGATACGCAGTATTTT
TRBV11-2	few	NA	TRBJ2-1	CASSLVRMSSYNEQFF	TGTGCCAGCAGCTTAGTGAGGATGAGCTCCTACAATGAGCAGTTCTTC
TRBV24-1	NA	NA	TRBJ1-4	CATSDFKGGKLFF	TGTGCCACCAGTGATTTCAAGGGTGGAAAACTGTTTTTT
TRBV5-1	few	NA	TRBJ2-1	CASSLVSGIDEQFF	TGCGCCAGCAGCTTGGTATCGGGAATCGATGAGCAGTTCTTC
TRBV3-1	few	NA	TRBJ1-2	CASSHMTANYGYTF	TGTGCCAGCAGCCATATGACGGCGAATTATGGCTACACCTTC
TRBV5-1	NA	TRBD1	TRBJ2-2	CASSQGQGGTGELFF	TGCGCCAGCAGCCAAGGACAGGGTGGCACCGGGGAGCTGTTTTTT